This TCR beta chain was found in a study of Ad26.COV2.S vaccination and SARS-CoV-2 variants. Study-wide context: Each vaccinee took Ad26.COV2.S intramuscularly, once or twice 56 days apart.

V gave up 2 bases and J gave up 6 bases, with 12 bases separating them. In germline, CDR1 is SGHVS, CDR2 FQNEAQ. This CDR3 is 14 amino acids long. Using immunoSEQ multiplex PCR, the repertoire was profiled, and TCRdb retains in-frame clones only, with some absent. The sample shows around 400,000 clones, 90% of them seen only once. The treatment here: around 19 received Ad26.COV2.S at low or high dose, single or two shots; 5 received placebo; per-sample allocation not given. Sampling was done on day 63 after the first vaccine or placebo injection. Wuhan-strain spike was delivered by a replication-incompetent Ad26 vector. Broader study findings: Researchers cautioned that TCR breadth and depth analyses may have underestimated total T cell responses. Similar non-spike TCR breadth was seen in vaccine and placebo recipients.

Notes on this clone: No antigen is known for it.

The sequenced sample was peripheral blood, obtained in a trial of Ad26.COV2.S vaccine versus placebo. The TCR was taken from a person aged 18 to 65 who received the Ad26.COV2.S COVID-19 vaccine or a placebo. The chain combines TRBV7-8 with TRBJ2-3, with D uncertain. CDR3 amino acids: CASSLRALPDTQYF. The CDR3 DNA follows: TGTGCCAGCAGCTTACGTGCCCTGCCGGATACGCAGTATTTT. Combining the CDR3 with reference TRBV7-8 and TRBJ2-3 gives the whole variable domain GAGVSQSPRYKVAKRGQDVALRCDPISGHVSLFWYQQALGQGPEFLTYFQNEAQLDKSGLPSDRFFAERPEGSVSTLKIQRTQQEDSAVYLCASSLRALPDTQYFGPGTRLTVL.